Listed below are T cell receptor beta chains from one sample, sequenced in a study of technical replicates of blood from several donors. Sequencing used immunoSEQ multiplex PCR; TCRdb keeps in-frame clones, though not all of them. The sample lists some 62,000 clones, roughly 86% occurring once. The sequencing sample was made of PBMCs. These receptors all come from a human donor in good health. Some clones in this sample may be carry-over from other donors' samples. CDR3s include the opening cysteine and the closing phenylalanine or tryptophan. The order of the fields is clone size, J gene, D gene, V gene, CDR3 protein, CDR3 DNA. A D gene is named only where the DNA matches it firmly. Not all rows give a size; the values are once, few, many and, for expanded clones, a class.

abundance: NA; j_gene: TRBJ1-2; d_gene: NA; v_gene: TRBV19; CDR3aa: CASSDTGIRFSYTF; CDR3nt: TGTGCCAGTAGCGATACTGGTATCAGGTTCAGCTACACCTTC
abundance: few; j_gene: TRBJ1-1; d_gene: TRBD1; v_gene: TRBV2; CDR3aa: CASSGTGARFEAFF; CDR3nt: TGTGCCAGCAGCGGGACAGGGGCGCGCTTTGAAGCTTTCTTT
abundance: NA; j_gene: TRBJ2-3; d_gene: NA; v_gene: TRBV12-5; CDR3aa: CASLSGGADTQYF; CDR3nt: TGTGCTAGTTTAAGCGGAGGGGCAGATACGCAGTATTTT
abundance: NA; j_gene: TRBJ2-4; d_gene: TRBD2; v_gene: TRBV6-1; CDR3aa: CASSEFRAGVPDIQYF; CDR3nt: TGTGCCAGCAGTGAATTTCGAGCGGGGGTTCCGGACATTCAGTACTTC
abundance: NA; j_gene: TRBJ2-7; d_gene: NA; v_gene: TRBV5-6; CDR3aa: CASSLGAYYEQYF; CDR3nt: TGTGCCAGCAGCCTGGGGGCCTACTACGAGCAGTACTTC
abundance: NA; j_gene: TRBJ2-7; d_gene: TRBD1; v_gene: TRBV6-5; CDR3aa: CASSYSGQGAYEQYF; CDR3nt: TGTGCCAGCAGTTACTCCGGACAGGGGGCGTACGAGCAGTACTTC
abundance: NA; j_gene: TRBJ2-5; d_gene: NA; v_gene: TRBV12-5; CDR3aa: CASGLVDGRQAQYF; CDR3nt: TGTGCTAGTGGTTTGGTAGACGGCCGTCAGGCCCAGTACTTC
abundance: NA; j_gene: TRBJ2-7; d_gene: TRBD2; v_gene: TRBV5-5; CDR3aa: CASSLLAGEYEQYF; CDR3nt: TGTGCCAGCAGCCTACTAGCGGGAGAGTACGAGCAGTACTTC
abundance: NA; j_gene: TRBJ2-7; d_gene: NA; v_gene: TRBV11-3; CDR3aa: CASSLGANEQYF; CDR3nt: TGTGCCAGCAGCTTGGGGGCGAACGAGCAGTACTTC
abundance: NA; j_gene: TRBJ2-7; d_gene: TRBD2; v_gene: TRBV6-1; CDR3aa: CAGRTSGSYEQYF; CDR3nt: TGTGCCGGACGGACTAGCGGATCCTACGAGCAGTACTTC
abundance: NA; j_gene: TRBJ2-2; d_gene: TRBD1; v_gene: TRBV5-1; CDR3aa: CASSESGTANTGELFF; CDR3nt: TGCGCCAGCAGCGAATCCGGGACAGCGAACACCGGGGAGCTGTTTTTT
abundance: few; j_gene: TRBJ1-3; d_gene: NA; v_gene: TRBV9; CDR3aa: CASSLTVAPGNTIYF; CDR3nt: TGTGCCAGCAGCTTAACAGTGGCCCCTGGAAACACCATATATTTT
abundance: once; j_gene: TRBJ2-3; d_gene: TRBD2; v_gene: TRBV7-2; CDR3aa: CASSRLAGGPHTQYF; CDR3nt: TGTGCCAGCAGCCGACTAGCGGGAGGGCCCCATACGCAGTATTTT
abundance: NA; j_gene: TRBJ2-1; d_gene: NA; v_gene: TRBV6-4; CDR3aa: CASSDSIRSNEQFF; CDR3nt: TGTGCCAGCAGTGACTCGATCAGGTCTAATGAGCAGTTCTTC
abundance: NA; j_gene: TRBJ2-3; d_gene: TRBD2; v_gene: TRBV7-2; CDR3aa: CASSYESGRVVTQYF; CDR3nt: TGTGCCAGCAGTTACGAGAGCGGGAGGGTTGTTACGCAGTATTTT
abundance: NA; j_gene: TRBJ1-6; d_gene: TRBD1; v_gene: TRBV19; CDR3aa: CASSSTGQGNSPLHF; CDR3nt: TGTGCCAGTAGCTCTACGGGACAGGGGAATTCACCCCTCCACTTT